The text below deals with one T cell receptor beta chain. CDR1 and CDR2 (germline): MDHEN, SYDVKM. Losses at the gene ends were 5 bases for V and 7 bases for J; bases not matched to a gene: 12. The CDR3 length is 16 residues. The data stem from a study of T cell responses to AZD1222 COVID-19 vaccine. TCRdb keeps only in-frame clones here, not all; method: immunoSEQ multiplex PCR. The table includes approximately 200,000 clones, around nine tenths detected once. The V call is TRBV28, the J call TRBJ2-1; 9 nucleotides align to TRBD1. This clonotype was sampled from an adult in good health. The sequencing here drew on peripheral blood, taken on day 0 of AZD1222 vaccination. This chain's CDR3 is CASSVWAPGQGNEQFF. For the CDR3, the DNA is TGTGCCAGCAGTGTTTGGGCACCGGGACAGGGTAATGAGCAGTTCTTC. The complete variable domain, with remaining parts taken from reference TRBV28 and TRBJ2-1, reads DVKVTQSSRYLVKRTGEKVFLECVQDMDHENMFWYRQDPGLGLRLIYFSYDVKMKEKGDIPEGYSVSREKKERFSLILESASTNQTSMYLCASSVWAPGQGNEQFFGPGTRLTVL.